This is a list of T cell receptor beta chains from one sample in a study of vaccination and CD4 T cells after COVID-19. Their cognate antigens are unknown. TCRdb independently ran MiXCR on the PCR reads; one entry per CDR3 protein. The table includes over 14,000 distinct CDR3 sequences, around 56% detected once. The sequencing input was CD4+ T cells from blood, cultured in vitro. Receptors originate from a human donor who had recovered from COVID-19. Both conserved end residues are part of each CDR3.

cdr3_aa	v_call	j_call
CSARDGAKNIQYF	TRBV20-1	TRBJ2-4
CASLRGSSYNEQFF	TRBV7-2	TRBJ2-1
CASSLRGDTEAFF	TRBV7-2	TRBJ1-1
CASSLDGALREANTNYGYTF	TRBV7-9	TRBJ1-2
CSASGTASREQYF	TRBV20-1	TRBJ2-7
CASRGRGLYQPQHF	TRBV19	TRBJ1-5
CASSTRYEQFF	TRBV7-2	TRBJ2-1
CASRYTTGEYNEQFF	TRBV28	TRBJ2-1
CASSLMRDTEAFF	TRBV12-3/TRBV12-4	TRBJ1-1
CASSPGLTSGGETQYF	TRBV6-2/TRBV6-3	TRBJ2-5
CASSGTGAYEKLFF	TRBV7-2	TRBJ1-4
CASEFPTGGMGQPQHF	TRBV28	TRBJ1-5
CASSDRAGELFF	TRBV28	TRBJ2-2
CASSLTRKGYGYTF	TRBV7-3	TRBJ1-2
CSASGADHYGYTF	TRBV20-1	TRBJ1-2
CASSLVLAGASNTGELFF	TRBV7-2	TRBJ2-2
CASSLGGRNSGGVEQYF	TRBV5-5	TRBJ2-7
CASSNPGNTGELFF	TRBV11-3	TRBJ2-2
CASSLGQGASPGYTF	TRBV7-2	TRBJ1-2
CASSTSGGAGKDTQYF	TRBV19	TRBJ2-3
CASSYGRESAGELFF	TRBV6-5	TRBJ2-2
CASRARTGDYRETQYF	TRBV2	-
CSVVKQGGYTEAFF	TRBV29-1	TRBJ1-1
CATTRRQGTWDGYTF	TRBV10-3	TRBJ1-2
CASSGGISSEQYF	TRBV7-2	TRBJ2-7
CASSSGGVGETQYF	TRBV19	TRBJ2-5
CSAATSGSITDTQYF	TRBV20-1	TRBJ2-3
CSATRSNTEAFF	TRBV20-1	TRBJ1-1
CASSPRQGGLYEQYF	TRBV11-3	TRBJ2-7